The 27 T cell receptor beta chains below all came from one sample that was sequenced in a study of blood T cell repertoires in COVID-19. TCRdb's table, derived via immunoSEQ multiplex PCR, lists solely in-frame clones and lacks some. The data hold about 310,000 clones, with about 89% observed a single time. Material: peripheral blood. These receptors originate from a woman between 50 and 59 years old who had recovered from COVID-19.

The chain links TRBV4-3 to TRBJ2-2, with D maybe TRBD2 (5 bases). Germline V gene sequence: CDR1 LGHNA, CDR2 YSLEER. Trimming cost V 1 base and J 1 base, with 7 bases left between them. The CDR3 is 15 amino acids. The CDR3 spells CASSQGAGNTGELFF. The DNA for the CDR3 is TGCGCCAGCAGCCAAGGGGCGGGGAACACCGGGGAGCTGTTTTTT.

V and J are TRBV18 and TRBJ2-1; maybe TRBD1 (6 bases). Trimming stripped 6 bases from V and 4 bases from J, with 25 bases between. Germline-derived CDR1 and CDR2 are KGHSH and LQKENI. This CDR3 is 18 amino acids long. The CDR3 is CASSLRGLDSKLYNEQFF. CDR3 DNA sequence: TGTGCCAGCTCCCTAAGGGGCCTGGACAGCAAACTTTACAATGAGCAGTTCTTC.

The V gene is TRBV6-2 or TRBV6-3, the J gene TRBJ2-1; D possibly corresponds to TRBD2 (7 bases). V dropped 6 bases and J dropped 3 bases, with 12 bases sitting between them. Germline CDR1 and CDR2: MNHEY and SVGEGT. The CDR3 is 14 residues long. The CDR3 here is CASSQGTIYNEQFF. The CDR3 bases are TGTGCCAGCAGCCAGGGGACTATCTACAATGAGCAGTTCTTC.

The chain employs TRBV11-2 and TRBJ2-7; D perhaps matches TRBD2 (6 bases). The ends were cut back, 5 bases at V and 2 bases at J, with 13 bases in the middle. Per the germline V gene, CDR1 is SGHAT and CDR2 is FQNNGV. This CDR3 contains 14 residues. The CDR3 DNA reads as TGTGCCAGCAGCCTGGAGCGGGCGACCTACGAGCAGTACTTC. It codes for CASSLERATYEQYF.

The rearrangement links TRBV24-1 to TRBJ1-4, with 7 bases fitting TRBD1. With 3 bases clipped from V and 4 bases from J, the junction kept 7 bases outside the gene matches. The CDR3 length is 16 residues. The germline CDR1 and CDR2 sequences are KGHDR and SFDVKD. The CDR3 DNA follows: TGTGCCACCAGTGATCCTGGACAGGAGGGTAATGAAAAACTGTTTTTT. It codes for CATSDPGQEGNEKLFF.

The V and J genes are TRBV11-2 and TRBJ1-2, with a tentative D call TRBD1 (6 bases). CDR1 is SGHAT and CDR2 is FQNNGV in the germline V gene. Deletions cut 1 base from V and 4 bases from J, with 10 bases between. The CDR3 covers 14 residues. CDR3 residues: CASSLVRGAYGYTF. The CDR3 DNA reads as TGTGCCAGCAGCTTAGTTCGGGGGGCCTATGGCTACACCTTC.

The CDR3 DNA sequence: TGTGCCAGAAGCTTAGGACTAGCGGGTGACAATGAGCAGTTCTTC. This translates into CARSLGLAGDNEQFF. V gene TRBV5-3 combines with J gene TRBJ2-1, with TRBD2 matching 11 bases. TRBV5-3 is an ORF, and what it does is uncertain. After removal of 2 bases from V and 5 bases from J, the junction contained 3 bases not matched to a gene. The CDR3 spans 15 residues.

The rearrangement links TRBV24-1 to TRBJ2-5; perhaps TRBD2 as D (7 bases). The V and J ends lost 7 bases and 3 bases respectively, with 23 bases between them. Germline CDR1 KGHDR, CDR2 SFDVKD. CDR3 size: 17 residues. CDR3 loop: CATRGGDERLAEETQYF. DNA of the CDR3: TGTGCCACCAGAGGGGGGGACGAGCGACTAGCAGAAGAGACCCAGTACTTC.

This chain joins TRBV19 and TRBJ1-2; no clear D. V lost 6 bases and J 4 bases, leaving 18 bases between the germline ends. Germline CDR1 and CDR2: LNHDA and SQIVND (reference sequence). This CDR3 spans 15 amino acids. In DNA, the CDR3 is TGTGCCAGTAGCCGTAGGTCCGGGGATTCCTATGGCTACACCTTC. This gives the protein CASSRRSGDSYGYTF.

The CDR3 loop reads CASSHNGADSYEQYF. The CDR3 coding sequence is TGCGCCAGCAGCCACAACGGAGCCGACTCCTACGAGCAGTACTTC. This chain connects TRBV23-1 to TRBJ2-7; D not resolved. TRBV23-1 is an ORF, with its function uncertain. The V and J ends lost 6 bases and 0 bases respectively, with 15 bases between them. The CDR3 contains 15 residues.

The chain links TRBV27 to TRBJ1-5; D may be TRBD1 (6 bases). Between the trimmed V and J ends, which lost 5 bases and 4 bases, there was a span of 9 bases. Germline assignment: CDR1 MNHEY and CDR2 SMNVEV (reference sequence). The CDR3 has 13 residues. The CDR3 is CASSRRGNQPQHF. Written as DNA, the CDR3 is TGTGCCAGCAGTCGCAGGGGAAATCAGCCCCAGCATTTT.

This CDR3 reads CASSTRQVDTYEQYF. The CDR3 DNA reads TGTGCCAGCAGCACCCGACAGGTCGATACTTACGAGCAGTACTTC. The chain combines TRBV4-2 with TRBJ2-7; perhaps TRBD1 as D (6 bases). Germline-derived CDR1 and CDR2 are LGHNA and YNFKEQ. V shed 5 bases and J shed 4 bases, with 18 bases lying between them. CDR3 length: 15 residues.

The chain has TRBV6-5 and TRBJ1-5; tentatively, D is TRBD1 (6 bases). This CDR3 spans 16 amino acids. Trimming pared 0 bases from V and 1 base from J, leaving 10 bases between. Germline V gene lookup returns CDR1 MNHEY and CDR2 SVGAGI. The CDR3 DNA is TGTGCCAGCAGTTACTCTGGGGGCGGGAGCAATCAGCCCCAGCATTTT. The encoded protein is CASSYSGGGSNQPQHF.

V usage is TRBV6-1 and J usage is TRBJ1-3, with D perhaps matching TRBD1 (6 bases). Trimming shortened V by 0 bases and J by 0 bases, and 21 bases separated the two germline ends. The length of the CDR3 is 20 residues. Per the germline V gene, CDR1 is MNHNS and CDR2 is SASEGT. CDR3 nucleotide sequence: TGTGCCAGCAGTGAAGCAGCCCCCAGGGGCTACCTTACCTCTGGAAACACCATATATTTT. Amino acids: CASSEAAPRGYLTSGNTIYF.

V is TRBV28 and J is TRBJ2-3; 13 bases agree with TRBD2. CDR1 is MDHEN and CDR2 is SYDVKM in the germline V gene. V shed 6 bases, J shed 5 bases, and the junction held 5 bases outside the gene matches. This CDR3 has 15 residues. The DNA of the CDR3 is TGTGCCAGCAGCCCGGGACTAGCGGGGTTAGATACGCAGTATTTT. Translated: CASSPGLAGLDTQYF. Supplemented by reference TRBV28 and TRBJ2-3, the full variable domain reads DVKVTQSSRYLVKRTGEKVFLECVQDMDHENMFWYRQDPGLGLRLIYFSYDVKMKEKGDIPEGYSVSREKKERFSLILESASTNQTSMYLCASSPGLAGLDTQYFGPGTRLTVL.

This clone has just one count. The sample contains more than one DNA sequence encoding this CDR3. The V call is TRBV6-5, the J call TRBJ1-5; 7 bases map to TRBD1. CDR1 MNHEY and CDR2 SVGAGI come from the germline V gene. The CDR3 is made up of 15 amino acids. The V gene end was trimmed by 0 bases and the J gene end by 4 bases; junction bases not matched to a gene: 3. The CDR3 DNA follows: TGTGCCAGCAGTTACTCGGGACAGTCTAATCAGCCCCAGCATTTT. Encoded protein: CASSYSGQSNQPQHF.

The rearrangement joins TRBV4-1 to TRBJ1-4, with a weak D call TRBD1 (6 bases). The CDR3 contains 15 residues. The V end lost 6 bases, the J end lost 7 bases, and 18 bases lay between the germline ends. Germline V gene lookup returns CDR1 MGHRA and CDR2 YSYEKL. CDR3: CASRRSGTLAEKLFF. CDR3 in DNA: TGCGCCAGCAGGCGCTCCGGGACATTAGCTGAAAAACTGTTTTTT.

CDR3 in amino acids: CASGLGTGSAFF. The DNA for the CDR3 is TGTGCTAGTGGTTTGGGAACAGGGTCGGCTTTCTTT. The chain combines TRBV12-5 with TRBJ1-1, with a possible D match to TRBD1 (6 bases). The germline CDR1 and CDR2 sequences are LGHNT and FRNRAP. The V gene lost 1 base and the J gene lost 11 bases, with 11 bases spanning the gap. This CDR3 has 12 residues.

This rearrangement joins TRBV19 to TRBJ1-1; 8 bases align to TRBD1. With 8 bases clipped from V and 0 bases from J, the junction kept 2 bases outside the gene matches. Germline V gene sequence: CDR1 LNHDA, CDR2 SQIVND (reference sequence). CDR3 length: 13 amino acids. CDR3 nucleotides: TGTGCCAGTGACAGGGGCATGAACACTGAAGCTTTCTTT. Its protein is CASDRGMNTEAFF.

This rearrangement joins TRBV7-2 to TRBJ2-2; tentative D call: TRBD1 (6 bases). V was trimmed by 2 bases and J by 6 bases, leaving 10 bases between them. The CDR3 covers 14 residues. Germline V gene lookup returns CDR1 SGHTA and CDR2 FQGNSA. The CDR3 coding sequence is TGTGCCAGCAGCTTAACAGGGCTCCCCGGGGAGCTGTTTTTT. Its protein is CASSLTGLPGELFF. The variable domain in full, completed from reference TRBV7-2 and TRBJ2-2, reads GAGVSQSPSNKVTEKGKDVELRCDPISGHTALYWYRQSLGQGLEFLIYFQGNSAPDKSGLPSDRFSAERTGGSVSTLTIQRTQQEDSAVYLCASSLTGLPGELFFGEGSRLTVL.

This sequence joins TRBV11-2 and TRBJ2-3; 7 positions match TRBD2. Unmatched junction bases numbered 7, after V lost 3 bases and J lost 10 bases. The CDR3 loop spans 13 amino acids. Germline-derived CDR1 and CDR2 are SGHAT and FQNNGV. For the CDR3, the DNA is TGTGCCAGCAGCTTTTTCGGGGACTACGCGCAGTATTTT. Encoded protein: CASSFFGDYAQYF.

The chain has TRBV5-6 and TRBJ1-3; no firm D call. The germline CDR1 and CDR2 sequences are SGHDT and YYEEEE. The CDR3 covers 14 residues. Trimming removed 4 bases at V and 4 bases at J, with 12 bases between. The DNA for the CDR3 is TGTGCCAGCAGCCCCTCCAGGCTGGGAAACACCATATATTTT. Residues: CASSPSRLGNTIYF.

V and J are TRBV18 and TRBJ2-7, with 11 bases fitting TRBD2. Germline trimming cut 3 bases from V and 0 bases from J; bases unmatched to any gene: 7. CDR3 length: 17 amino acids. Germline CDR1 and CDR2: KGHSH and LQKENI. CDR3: CASSPPSGGSSSYEQYF. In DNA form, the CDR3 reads TGTGCCAGCTCACCTCCTAGCGGGGGGTCTAGCTCCTACGAGCAGTACTTC.

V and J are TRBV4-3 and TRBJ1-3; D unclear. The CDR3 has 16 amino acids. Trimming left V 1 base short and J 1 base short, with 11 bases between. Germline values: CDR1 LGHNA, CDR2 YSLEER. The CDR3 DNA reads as TGCGCCAGCAGCCAAGGTATACCGGGGTCTGGAAACACCATATATTTT. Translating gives CASSQGIPGSGNTIYF.

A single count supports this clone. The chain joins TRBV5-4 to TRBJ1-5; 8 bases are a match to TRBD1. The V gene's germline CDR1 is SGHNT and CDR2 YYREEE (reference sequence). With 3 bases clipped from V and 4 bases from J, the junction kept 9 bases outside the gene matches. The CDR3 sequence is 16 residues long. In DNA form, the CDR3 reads TGTGCCAGCAGCTCTCAGGGGGCGGGGGTTAATCAGCCCCAGCATTTT. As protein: CASSSQGAGVNQPQHF.

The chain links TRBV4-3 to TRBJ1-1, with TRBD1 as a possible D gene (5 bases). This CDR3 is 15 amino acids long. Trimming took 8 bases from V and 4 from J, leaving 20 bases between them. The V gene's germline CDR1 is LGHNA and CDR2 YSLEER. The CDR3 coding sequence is TGCGCCAGCGCCAGAGAAGGGGTGGAAAGCACTGAAGCTTTCTTT. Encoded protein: CASAREGVESTEAFF.

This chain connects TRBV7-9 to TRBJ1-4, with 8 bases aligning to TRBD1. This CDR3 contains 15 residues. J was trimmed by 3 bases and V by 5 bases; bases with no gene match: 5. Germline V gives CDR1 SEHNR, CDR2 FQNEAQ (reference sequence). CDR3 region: CASSEDRAANEKLFF. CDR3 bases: TGTGCCAGCAGCGAGGACAGGGCGGCTAATGAAAAACTGTTTTTT.